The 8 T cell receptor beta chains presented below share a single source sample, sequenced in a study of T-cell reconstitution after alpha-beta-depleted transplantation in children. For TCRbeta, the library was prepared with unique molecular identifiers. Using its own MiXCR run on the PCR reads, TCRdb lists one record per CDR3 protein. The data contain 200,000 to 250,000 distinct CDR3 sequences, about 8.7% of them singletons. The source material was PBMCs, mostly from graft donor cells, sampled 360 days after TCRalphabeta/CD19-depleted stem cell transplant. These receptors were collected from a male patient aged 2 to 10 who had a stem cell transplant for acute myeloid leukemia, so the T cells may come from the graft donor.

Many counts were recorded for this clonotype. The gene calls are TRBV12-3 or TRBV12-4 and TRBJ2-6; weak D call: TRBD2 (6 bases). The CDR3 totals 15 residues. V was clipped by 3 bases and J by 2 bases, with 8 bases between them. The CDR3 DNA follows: TGTGCCAGCAGTTTCGGCGGGACTGGGGCCAACGTCCTGACTTTC. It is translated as CASSFGGTGANVLTF.

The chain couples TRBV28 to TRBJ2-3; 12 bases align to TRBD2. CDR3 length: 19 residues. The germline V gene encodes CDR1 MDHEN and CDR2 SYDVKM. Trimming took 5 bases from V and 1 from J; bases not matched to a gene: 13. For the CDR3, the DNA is TGTGCCAGCAGTACCGAAGGGTCTAGCGGGGGGGCGGGCACAGATACGCAGTATTTT. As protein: CASSTEGSSGGAGTDTQYF.

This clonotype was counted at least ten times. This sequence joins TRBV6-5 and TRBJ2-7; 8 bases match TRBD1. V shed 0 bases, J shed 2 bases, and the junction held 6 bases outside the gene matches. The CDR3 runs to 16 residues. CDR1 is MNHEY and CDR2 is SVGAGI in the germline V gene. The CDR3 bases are TGTGCCAGCAGTTACTCGAGTGCGGGACAGGCCTACGAGCAGTACTTC. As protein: CASSYSSAGQAYEQYF.

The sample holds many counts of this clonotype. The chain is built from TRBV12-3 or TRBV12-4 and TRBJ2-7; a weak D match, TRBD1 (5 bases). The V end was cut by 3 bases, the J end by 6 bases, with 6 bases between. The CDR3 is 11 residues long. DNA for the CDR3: TGTGCCAGCAGTTTTGGGGCCGAGCAGTACTTC. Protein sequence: CASSFGAEQYF.

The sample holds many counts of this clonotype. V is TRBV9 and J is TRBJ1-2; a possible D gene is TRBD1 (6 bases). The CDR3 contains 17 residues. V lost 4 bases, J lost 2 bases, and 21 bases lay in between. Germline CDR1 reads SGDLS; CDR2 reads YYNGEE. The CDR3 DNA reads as TGTGCCAGCAGCCACCCTCGGACAGCCGCACCGAACTATGGCTACACCTTC. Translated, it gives CASSHPRTAAPNYGYTF.

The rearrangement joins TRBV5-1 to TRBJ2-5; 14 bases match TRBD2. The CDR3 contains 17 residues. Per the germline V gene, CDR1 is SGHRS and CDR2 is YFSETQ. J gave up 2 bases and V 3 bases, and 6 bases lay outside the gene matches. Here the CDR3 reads CASSSAGLAGVQETQYF. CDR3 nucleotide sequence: TGCGCCAGCAGCTCAGCGGGACTAGCGGGAGTTCAAGAGACCCAGTACTTC.

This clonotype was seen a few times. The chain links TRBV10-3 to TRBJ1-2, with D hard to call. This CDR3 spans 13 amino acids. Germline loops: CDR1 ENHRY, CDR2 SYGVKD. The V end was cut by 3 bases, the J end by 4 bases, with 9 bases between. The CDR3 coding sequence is TGTGCCATCAGTGACAGTCCCATCTATGGCTACACCTTC. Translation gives CAISDSPIYGYTF.

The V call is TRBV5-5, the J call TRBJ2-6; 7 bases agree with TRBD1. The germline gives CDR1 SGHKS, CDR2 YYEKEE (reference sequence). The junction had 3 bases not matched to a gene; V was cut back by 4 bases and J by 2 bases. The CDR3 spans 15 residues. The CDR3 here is CASSLTGAGANVLTF. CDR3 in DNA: TGTGCCAGCAGCCTTACAGGGGCTGGGGCCAACGTCCTGACTTTC.